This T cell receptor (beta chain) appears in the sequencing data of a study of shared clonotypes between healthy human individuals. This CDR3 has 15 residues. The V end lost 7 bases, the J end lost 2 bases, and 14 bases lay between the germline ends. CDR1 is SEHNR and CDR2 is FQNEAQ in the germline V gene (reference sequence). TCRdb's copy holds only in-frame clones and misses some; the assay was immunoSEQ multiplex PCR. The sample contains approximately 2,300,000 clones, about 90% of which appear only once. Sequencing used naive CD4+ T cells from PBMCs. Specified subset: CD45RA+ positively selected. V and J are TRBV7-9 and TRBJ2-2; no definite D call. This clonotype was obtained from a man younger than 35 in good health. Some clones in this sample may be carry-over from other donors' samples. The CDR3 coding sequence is TGTGCCAGCAAAGGTCGGAGCCAAAACACCGGGGAGCTGTTTTTT. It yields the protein CASKGRSQNTGELFF.